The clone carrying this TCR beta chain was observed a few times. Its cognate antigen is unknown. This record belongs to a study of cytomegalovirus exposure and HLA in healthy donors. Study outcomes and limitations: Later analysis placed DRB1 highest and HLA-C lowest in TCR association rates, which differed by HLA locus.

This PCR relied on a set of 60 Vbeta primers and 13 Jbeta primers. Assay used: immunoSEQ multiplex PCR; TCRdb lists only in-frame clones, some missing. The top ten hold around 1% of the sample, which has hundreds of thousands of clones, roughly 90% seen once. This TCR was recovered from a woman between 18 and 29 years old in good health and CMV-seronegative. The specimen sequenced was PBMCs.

The CDR3 nucleotides read TGTGCCAGCAGCCATGGAGGCGAAAACATTCAGTACTTC. Amino acid sequence: CASSHGGENIQYF. The rearrangement joins TRBV7-9 to TRBJ2-4; TRBD2 might be the D (5 bases). Per germline, CDR1 SEHNR and CDR2 FQNEAQ (reference sequence). The CDR3 consists of 13 residues. Trimming stripped 5 bases from V and 5 bases from J, with 10 bases between.